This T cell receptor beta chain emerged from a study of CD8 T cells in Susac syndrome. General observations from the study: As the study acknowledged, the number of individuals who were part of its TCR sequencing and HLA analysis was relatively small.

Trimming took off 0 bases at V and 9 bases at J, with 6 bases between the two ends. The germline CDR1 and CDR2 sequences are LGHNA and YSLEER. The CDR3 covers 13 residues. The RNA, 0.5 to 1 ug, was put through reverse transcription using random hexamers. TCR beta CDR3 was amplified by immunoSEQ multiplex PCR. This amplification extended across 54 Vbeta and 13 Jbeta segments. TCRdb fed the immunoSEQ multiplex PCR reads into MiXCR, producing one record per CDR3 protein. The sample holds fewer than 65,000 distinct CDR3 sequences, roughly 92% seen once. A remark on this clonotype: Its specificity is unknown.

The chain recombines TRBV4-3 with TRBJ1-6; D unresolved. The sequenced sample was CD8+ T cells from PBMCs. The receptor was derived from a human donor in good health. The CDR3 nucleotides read TGCGCCAGCAGCCAAGAATCGCTTTCACCCCTCCACTTT. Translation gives CASSQESLSPLHF.